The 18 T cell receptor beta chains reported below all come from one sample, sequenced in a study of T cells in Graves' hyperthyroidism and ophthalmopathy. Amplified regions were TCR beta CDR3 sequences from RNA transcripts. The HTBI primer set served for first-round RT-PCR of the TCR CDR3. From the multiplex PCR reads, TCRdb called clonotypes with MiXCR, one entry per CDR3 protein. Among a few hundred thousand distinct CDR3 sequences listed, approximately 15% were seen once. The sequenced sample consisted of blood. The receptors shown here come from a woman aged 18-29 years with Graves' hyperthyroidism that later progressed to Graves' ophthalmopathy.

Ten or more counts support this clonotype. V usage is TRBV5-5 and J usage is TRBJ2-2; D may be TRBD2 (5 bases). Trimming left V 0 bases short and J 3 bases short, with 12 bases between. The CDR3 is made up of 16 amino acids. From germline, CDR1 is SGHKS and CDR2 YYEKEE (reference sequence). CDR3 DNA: TGTGCCAGCAGCTTGGGACTACCCCAGGACACCGGGGAGCTGTTTTTT. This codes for CASSLGLPQDTGELFF.

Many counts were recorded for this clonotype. The CDR3 here is CSVEGRSYEQYF. CDR3 nucleotides: TGCAGCGTTGAGGGCAGGAGCTACGAGCAGTACTTC. The chain joins TRBV29-1 to TRBJ2-7; no clear D gene. CDR1 is SQVTM and CDR2 is ANQGSEA in the germline V gene. The CDR3 totals 12 residues. Trimming stripped 3 bases from V and 3 bases from J, with 9 bases between.

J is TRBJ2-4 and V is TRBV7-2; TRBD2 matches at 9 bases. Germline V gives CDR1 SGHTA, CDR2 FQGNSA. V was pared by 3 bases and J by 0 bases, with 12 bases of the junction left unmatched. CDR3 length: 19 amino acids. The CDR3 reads CASSFLPTSGSLAKNIQYF. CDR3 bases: TGTGCCAGCAGCTTCCTCCCCACTAGCGGGTCACTAGCCAAAAACATTCAGTACTTC.

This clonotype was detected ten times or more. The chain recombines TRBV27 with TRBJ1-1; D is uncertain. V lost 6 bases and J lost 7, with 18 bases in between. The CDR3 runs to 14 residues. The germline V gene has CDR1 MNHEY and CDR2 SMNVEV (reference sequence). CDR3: CASRREVKIGEAFF. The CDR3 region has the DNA TGTGCCAGCAGGAGGGAGGTTAAGATCGGTGAAGCTTTCTTT.

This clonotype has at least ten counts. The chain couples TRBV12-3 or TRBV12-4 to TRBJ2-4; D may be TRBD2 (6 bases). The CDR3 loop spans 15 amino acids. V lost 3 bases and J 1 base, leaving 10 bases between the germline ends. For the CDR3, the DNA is TGTGCCAGCAGTTTTGGAGGGAGGGCCAAAAACATTCAGTACTTC. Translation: CASSFGGRAKNIQYF.

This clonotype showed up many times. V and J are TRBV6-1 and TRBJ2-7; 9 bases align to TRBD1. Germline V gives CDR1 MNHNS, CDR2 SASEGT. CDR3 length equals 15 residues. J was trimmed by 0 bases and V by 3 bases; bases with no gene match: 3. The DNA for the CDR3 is TGTGCCAGCAGTGAGGGACAGGGACCCTCCTACGAGCAGTACTTC. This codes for CASSEGQGPSYEQYF.

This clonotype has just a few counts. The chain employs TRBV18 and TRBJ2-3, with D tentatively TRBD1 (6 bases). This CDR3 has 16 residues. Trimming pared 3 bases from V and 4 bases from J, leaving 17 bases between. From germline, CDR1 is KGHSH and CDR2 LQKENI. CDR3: CASSPPTGRGADTQYF. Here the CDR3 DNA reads TGTGCCAGCTCACCTCCGACAGGCCGAGGGGCAGATACGCAGTATTTT.

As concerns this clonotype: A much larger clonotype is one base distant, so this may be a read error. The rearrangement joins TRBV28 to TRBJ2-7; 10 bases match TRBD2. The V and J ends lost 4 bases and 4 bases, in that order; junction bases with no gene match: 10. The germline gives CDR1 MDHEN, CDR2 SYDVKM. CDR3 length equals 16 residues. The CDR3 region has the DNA TGTGCCAGCAGTTCCACCGAGACTAGCGGGCCATACGAGCAGTACTTC. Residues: CASSSTETSGPYEQYF.

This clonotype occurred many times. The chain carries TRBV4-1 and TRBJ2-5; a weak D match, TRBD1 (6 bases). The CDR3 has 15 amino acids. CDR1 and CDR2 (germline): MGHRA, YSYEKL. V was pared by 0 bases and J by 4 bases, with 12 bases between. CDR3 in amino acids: CASSQEGARGETQYF. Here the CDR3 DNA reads TGCGCCAGCAGCCAAGAGGGGGCACGCGGAGAGACCCAGTACTTC.

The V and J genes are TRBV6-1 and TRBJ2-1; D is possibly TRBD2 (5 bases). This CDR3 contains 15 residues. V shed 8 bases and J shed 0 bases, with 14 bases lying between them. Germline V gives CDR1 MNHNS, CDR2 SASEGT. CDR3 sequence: CASGLKDFSYNEQFF. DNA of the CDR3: TGTGCCAGCGGATTAAAGGACTTCTCCTACAATGAGCAGTTCTTC.

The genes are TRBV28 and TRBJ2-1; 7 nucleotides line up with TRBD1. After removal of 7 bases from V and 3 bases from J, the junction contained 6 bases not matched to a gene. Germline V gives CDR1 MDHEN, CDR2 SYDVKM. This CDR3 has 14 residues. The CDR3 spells CASTGTVFYNEQFF. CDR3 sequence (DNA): TGTGCCAGCACCGGGACAGTTTTCTACAATGAGCAGTTCTTC.

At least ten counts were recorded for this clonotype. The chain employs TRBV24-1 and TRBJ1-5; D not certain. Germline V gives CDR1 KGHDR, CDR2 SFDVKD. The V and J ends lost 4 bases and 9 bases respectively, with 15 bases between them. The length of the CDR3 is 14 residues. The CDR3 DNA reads TGTGCCACCAGTGACCCCGGACCAGGCGGGCCCCAGCATTTT. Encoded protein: CATSDPGPGGPQHF.

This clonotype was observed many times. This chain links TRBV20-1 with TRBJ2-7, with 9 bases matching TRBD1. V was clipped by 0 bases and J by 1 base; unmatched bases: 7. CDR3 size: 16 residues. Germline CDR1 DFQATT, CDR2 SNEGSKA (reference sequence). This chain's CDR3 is CSARDPDRGDSYEQYF. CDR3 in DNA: TGCAGTGCTAGAGATCCCGACAGGGGGGATTCCTACGAGCAGTACTTC.

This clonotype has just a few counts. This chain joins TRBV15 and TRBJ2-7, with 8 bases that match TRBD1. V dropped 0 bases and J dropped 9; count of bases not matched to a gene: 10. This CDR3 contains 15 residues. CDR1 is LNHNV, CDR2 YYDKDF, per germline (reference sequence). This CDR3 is CATSREGDRGRGQYF. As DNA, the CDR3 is TGTGCCACCAGCAGAGAAGGAGACAGGGGACGCGGGCAGTACTTC.

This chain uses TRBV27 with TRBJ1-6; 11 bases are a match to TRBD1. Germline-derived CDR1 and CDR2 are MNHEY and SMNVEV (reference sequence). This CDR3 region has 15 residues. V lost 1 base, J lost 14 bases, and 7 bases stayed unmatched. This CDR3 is CASSLLGQGVSALHF. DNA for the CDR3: TGTGCCAGCAGTTTATTGGGACAGGGGGTTTCGGCCCTCCACTTT.

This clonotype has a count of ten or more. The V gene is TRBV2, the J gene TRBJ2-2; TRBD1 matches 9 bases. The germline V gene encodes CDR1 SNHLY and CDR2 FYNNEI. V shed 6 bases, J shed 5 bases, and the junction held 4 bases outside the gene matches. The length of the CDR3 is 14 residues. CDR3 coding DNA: TGTGCCAGCAGGAGACAGGGGGATACCGGGGAGCTGTTTTTT. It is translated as CASRRQGDTGELFF. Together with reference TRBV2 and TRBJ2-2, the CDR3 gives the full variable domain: EPEVTQTPSHQVTQMGQEVILRCVPISNHLYFYWYRQILGQKVEFLVSFYNNEISEKSEIFDDQFSVERPDGSNFTLKIRSTKLEDSAMYFCASRRQGDTGELFFGEGSRLTVL.

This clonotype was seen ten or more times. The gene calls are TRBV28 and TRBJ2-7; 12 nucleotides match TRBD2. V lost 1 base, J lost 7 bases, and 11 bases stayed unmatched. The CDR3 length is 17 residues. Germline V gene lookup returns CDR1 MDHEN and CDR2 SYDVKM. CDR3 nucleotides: TGTGCCAGCAGTTTATTACTACCAAAGCTAGCGGGAGGGGAGCAGTACTTC. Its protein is CASSLLLPKLAGGEQYF. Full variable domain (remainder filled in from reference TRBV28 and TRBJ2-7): DVKVTQSSRYLVKRTGEKVFLECVQDMDHENMFWYRQDPGLGLRLIYFSYDVKMKEKGDIPEGYSVSREKKERFSLILESASTNQTSMYLCASSLLLPKLAGGEQYFGPGTRLTVT.

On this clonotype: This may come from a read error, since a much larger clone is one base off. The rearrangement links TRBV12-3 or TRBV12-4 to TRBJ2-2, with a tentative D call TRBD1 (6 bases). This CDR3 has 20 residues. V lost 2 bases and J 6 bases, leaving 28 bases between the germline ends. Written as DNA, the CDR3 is TGTGCCAGCAGTTTAAGGAAGATTAAAGGCTTTGGGGGCTTGGCCGGGGAGCTGTTTTTT. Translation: CASSLRKIKGFGGLAGELFF.